A selection of T cell receptor beta chains follows, all from one sample in a study of T cell responses to AZD1222 COVID-19 vaccine. Generated by immunoSEQ multiplex PCR, the TCRdb table keeps only in-frame clones and is missing some. The data hold some 150,000 clones, with about nine tenths observed a single time. The specimen comprised peripheral blood, sampled on day 0 of AZD1222 vaccination. Receptors were obtained from an adult in good health. The CDR3 runs from the conserved cysteine through the conserved F or W. A D gene is named only where the DNA matches it firmly. Rows may omit the clone size; those that give it use once, few, many or a size class.

- | TRBJ2-7 | TRBV7-2 | TRBD2 | TGTGCCAGCAGCTTAGATAAACTAGCGAGCTCCTACGAGCAGTACTTC | CASSLDKLASSYEQYF
- | TRBJ2-7 | TRBV7-2 | - | TGTGCCAGCAGTATAGGAGGGACGTCCTACGAGCAGTACTTC | CASSIGGTSYEQYF
once | TRBJ2-7 | TRBV23-1 | - | TGCGCCAGCAGTCACCGAGTGGGCTTTGGTTCCTACGAGCAGTACTTC | CASSHRVGFGSYEQYF
once | TRBJ2-1 | TRBV5-8 | - | TGTGCCAGCAGCTTGGTTAGCGGAGCCTACAATGAGCAGTTCTTC | CASSLVSGAYNEQFF
- | TRBJ1-1 | TRBV2 | - | TGTGCCAGCAGCGGTGCGGGGGACACTGAAGCTTTCTTT | CASSGAGDTEAFF
- | TRBJ2-7 | TRBV5-1 | - | TGCGCCAGCAGCGGCGGGACAGTTAACGAGCAGTACTTC | CASSGGTVNEQYF
- | TRBJ2-7 | TRBV29-1 | TRBD1 | TGCAGCGTTGTTCAGGGGGCCTACGAGCAGTACTTC | CSVVQGAYEQYF
once | TRBJ1-5 | TRBV6-5 | - | TGTGCCAGCACCCTAGACAGTCCTCAGCCCCAGCATTTT | CASTLDSPQPQHF
- | TRBJ2-1 | TRBV4-3 | TRBD2 | TGCGCCAGCAGCCACCGGGGGGAGATCTTGAATGAGCAGTTCTTC | CASSHRGEILNEQFF
- | TRBJ2-3 | TRBV19 | TRBD2 | TGTGCCAGTAAAGGAGGGCCCCCCGCCAGTAAAACATCTAGCGGTAGCACAGATACGCAGTATTTT | CASKGGPPASKTSSGSTDTQYF